This T cell receptor (beta chain) was obtained from a study of Ad26.COV2.S vaccination and SARS-CoV-2 variants. For the study at large: Participants got Ad26.COV2.S intramuscularly, once or twice 56 days apart.

Trimming at V came to 4 bases and at J to 6 bases, leaving 8 bases not matched to a gene. CDR1 and CDR2 from the germline V gene are KGHSH and LQKENI. The CDR3 sequence is 15 residues long. The treatment was: 15 to 20 received Ad26.COV2.S at low or high dose, single or two shots; a few received placebo; per-sample allocation not given. Samples came from day 63 after the first vaccine or placebo injection. What was given as vaccine was an Ad26 vector encoding Wuhan-strain SARS-CoV-2 spike. Of note for this clone: Its antigen is as yet unknown.

Study outcomes and limitations: Considerable breadth of spike-specific CD8+ and CD4+ T cell responses has reportedly been documented following vaccination.

Using immunoSEQ multiplex PCR, the repertoire was profiled, and TCRdb retains in-frame clones only, with some absent. The sample shows around 450,000 clones, approximately 90% of them seen only once. The chain couples TRBV18 to TRBJ1-2, with 10 bases fitting TRBD1. This specimen was peripheral blood, taken in a trial of Ad26.COV2.S vaccine versus placebo. The source of this sequence is a person aged 18-65 years who received the Ad26.COV2.S COVID-19 vaccine or a placebo. The CDR3: CASSQSGTGVHGYTF. The CDR3 DNA reads as TGTGCCAGCTCACAATCCGGGACAGGGGTCCATGGCTACACCTTC. The full variable domain, its missing parts supplied by reference TRBV18 and TRBJ1-2, is NAGVMQNPRHLVRRRGQEARLRCSPMKGHSHVYWYRQLPEEGLKFMVYLQKENIIDESGMPKERFSAEFPKEGPSILRIQQVVRGDSAAYFCASSQSGTGVHGYTFGSGTRLTVV.